What follows is one T cell receptor (beta chain) and its context. This CDR3 region has 16 residues. The data were obtained in a study of graft-versus-host responses after intestinal transplantation. Sequenced by immunoSEQ multiplex PCR; TCRdb stores in-frame clones only, minus some. The sample lists tens of thousands of clones; approximately 92% were seen once. The chain combines TRBV21-1 with TRBJ2-5; TRBD2, as called in the table, went unchecked against the DNA. The assigned J gene may be wrong: the sequence end matches TRBJ2-7 better. TRBV21-1 represents a pseudogene. The TCR was taken from a human patient who received an intestinal transplant, so some T cells may come from the graft donor. The sequenced sample was PBMCs, obtained around 27 months after a first intestinal transplant, on the day of a second. The DNA for the CDR3 is TGTGCCAGCAGATGCCCTATAGCTACACGTTTAGACGAGCAGTACTTC. Translated: CASRCPIATRLDEQYF.